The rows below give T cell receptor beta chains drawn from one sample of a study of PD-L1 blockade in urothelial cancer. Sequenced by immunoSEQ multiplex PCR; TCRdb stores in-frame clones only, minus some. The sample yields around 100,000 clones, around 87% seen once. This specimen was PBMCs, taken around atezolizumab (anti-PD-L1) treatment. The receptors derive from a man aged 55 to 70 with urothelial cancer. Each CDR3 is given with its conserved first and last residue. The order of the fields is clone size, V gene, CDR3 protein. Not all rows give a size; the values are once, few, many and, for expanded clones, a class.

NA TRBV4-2 CASSRSSSGSSNEQYF
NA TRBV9 CASSVSAATYEQYF
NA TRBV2 CASTPRGTANTEAFF
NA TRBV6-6 CASSPMEVGEQYF
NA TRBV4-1 CASSQEIREITDTQYF
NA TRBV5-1 CASSLLPPGGQGNTEAFF
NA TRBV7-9 CASSLEWTSGVSSYEQYF
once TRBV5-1 CASTQAGQGNSPLHF
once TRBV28 CASSPSPAGSYNEQFF
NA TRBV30 CAWSVLSGYNEQFF
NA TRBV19 CASRGTGTETQYF
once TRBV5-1 CASSSSPTSGANVLTF
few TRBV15 CATSSTSGVSEQYF
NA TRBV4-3 CASSQTSSGGYEQYF
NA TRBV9 CASSVGGQAKNIQYF
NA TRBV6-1 CASSEHFKDTQYF
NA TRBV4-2 CASSLRQGSDYEQYF
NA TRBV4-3 CASSQARSYGTYEQYF
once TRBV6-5 CASSRRLEGFDEQFF
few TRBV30 CAWSRDSGSGNTIYF
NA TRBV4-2 CASSMRTGLNTGELFF
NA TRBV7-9 CASRSSSYNEQFF
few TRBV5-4 CASSFRLERGYTF
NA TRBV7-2 CASSLQLWNTGELFF
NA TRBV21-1 CASSPKAPGQGVPF
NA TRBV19 CASSPYENNYGYTF
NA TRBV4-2 CASSQDPVDQGHGGYTF
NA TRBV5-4 CASSSPGVNIQYF
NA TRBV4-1 CASTPAGTSGTYEQYF
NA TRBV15 CATSAGQEFVNEQFF
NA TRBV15 CATSRGGSGNEQFF
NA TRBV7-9 CASSPTETNYGYTF
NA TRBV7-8 CASSLPTSTDTQYF
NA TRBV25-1 CASSVPGRGGTQYF
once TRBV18 CASSPLAGTKETQYF
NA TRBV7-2 CASSQRTGYEQYF
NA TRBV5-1 CASSKQGITNEKLFF
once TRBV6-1 CASTGRGDTEAFF
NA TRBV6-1 CASSAQPGQGYEQYF
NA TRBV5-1 CASSPGLAGGSDTQYF
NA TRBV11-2 CASSRGGDRGYEQYF
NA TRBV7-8 CASSTHRTGQNYEQYF
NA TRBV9 CASSARDRGYTGELFF
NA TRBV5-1 CASSPGRMRETQYF
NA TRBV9 CASSVTSSYNEQFF
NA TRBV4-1 CASSQEQVYNEQFF
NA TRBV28 CASSPLGTGAPGTGELFF
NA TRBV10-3 CAIRVQGLGYGYTF
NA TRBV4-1 CASSRQGQGESGNTIYF
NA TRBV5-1 CASSLLAGENNEQFF
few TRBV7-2 CASSATHWAGEQYF
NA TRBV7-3 CASSPTGTDTQYF
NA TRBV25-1 CASSDAEVSYEQYF
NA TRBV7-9 CASSSGTSGGTISYEQYF